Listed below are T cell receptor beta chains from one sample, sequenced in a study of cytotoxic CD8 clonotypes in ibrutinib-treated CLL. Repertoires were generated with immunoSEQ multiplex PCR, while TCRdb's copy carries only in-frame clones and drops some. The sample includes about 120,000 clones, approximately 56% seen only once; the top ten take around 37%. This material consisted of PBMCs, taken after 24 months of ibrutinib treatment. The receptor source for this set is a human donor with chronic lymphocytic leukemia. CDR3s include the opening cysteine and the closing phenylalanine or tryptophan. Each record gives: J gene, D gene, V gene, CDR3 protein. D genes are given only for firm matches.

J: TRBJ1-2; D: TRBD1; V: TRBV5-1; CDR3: CASSLRQGGGYTF
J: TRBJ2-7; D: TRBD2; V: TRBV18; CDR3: CASSPPGGGNEQYF
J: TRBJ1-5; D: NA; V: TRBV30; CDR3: CAWTHSGKGIYSNQPQHF
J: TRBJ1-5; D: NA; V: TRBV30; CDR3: CAWRDSSNQPQHF
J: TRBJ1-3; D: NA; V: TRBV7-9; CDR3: CASSIISPAIFSGNTIYF
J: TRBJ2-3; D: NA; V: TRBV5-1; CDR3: CASSLETRTSDTQYF
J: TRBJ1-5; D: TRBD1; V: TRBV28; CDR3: CASSTTGGSRQPQHF
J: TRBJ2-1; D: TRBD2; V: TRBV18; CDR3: CASSPYGTSGVNEQFF
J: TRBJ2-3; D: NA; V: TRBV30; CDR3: CAWNLGGRSTDTQYF
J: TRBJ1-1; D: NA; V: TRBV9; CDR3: CASSVGGRAAEAFF
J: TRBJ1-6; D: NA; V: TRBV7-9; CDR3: CASSLARNSPLHF
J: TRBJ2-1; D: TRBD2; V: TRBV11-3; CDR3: CASSGGTSSEQFF
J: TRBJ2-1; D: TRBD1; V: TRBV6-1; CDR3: CASSRGQHNEQFF
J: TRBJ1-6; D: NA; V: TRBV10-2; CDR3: CASRLDAGANSPLHF
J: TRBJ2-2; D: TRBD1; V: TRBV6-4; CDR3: CASRGQGPGELFF
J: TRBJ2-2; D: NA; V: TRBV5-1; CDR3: CASTANLNTGELFF
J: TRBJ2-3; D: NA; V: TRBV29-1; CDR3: CSVGEGAGTQYF
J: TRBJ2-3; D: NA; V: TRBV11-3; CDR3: CASSLGASLSTDTQYF
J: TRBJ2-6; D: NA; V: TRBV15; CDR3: CATSRGRGDSGANVLTF
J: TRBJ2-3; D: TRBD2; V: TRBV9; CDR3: CASNLAGGPPSTDTQYF
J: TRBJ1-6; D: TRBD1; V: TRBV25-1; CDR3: CASSEYPTPTGLGSPLHF
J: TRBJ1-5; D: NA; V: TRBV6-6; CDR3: CASSYGDQPQHF
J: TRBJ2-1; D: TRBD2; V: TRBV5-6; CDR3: CASSLTGGREQFF
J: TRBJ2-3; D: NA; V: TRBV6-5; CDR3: CASTQGGGENTQYF
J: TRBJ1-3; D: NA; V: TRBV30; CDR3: CAWSLRTTFSGNTIYF
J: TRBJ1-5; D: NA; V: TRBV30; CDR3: CAWSVPGSLHQPQHF
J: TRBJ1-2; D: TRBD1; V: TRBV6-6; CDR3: CASSTTGGGTTGYTF
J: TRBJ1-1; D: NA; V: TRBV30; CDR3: CAWHRDKNTEAFF
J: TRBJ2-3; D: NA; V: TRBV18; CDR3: CASSPVGFQDTQYF
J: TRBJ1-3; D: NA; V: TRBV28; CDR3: CASSPPKGNTIYF
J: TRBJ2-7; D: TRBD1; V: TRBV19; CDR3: CASSKGQGSSYEQYF
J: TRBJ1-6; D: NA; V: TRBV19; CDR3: CASSPQDDSPLHF
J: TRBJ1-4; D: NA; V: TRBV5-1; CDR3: CASSLGGPRLNEKLFF
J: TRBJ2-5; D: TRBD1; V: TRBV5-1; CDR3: CASSSSGQGGETQYF
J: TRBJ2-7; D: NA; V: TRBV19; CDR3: CASSIDGGSSRSEQYF
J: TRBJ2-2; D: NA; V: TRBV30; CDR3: CAWSVGTTRTGELFF
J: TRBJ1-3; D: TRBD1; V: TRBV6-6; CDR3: CASSPRGRDGNTIYF
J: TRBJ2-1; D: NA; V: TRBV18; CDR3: CASSPPNINEQFF
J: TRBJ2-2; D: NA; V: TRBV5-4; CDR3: CASSRGGSGTNTGELFF
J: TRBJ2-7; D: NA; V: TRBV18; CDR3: CASSPQTGSSHEQYF
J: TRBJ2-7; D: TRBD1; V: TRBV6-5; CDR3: CASSYSPTGGYEQYF
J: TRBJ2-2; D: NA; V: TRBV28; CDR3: CASNFGLTGELFF